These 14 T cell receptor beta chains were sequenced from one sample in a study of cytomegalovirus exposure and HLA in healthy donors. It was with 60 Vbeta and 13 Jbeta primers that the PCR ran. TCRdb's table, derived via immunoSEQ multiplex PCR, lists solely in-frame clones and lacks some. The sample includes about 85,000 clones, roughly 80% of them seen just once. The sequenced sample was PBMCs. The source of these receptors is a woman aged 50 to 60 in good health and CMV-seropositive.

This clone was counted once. In nucleotides, the CDR3 is TGCGCCATCCATCCCGGACATTTTAATTCACCCCTCCACTTT. It yields the protein CAIHPGHFNSPLHF. The chain couples TRBV10-2 to TRBJ1-6; a possible D gene is TRBD1 (5 bases). Per germline, CDR1 WSHSY and CDR2 SAAADI. The V and J ends lost 10 bases and 6 bases respectively, with 16 bases between them. This CDR3 has 14 residues.

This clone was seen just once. Written as DNA, the CDR3 is TGTGCCTGGACCCAGGGAAATAGCAATCAGCCCCAGCATTTT. As protein: CAWTQGNSNQPQHF. The chain combines TRBV30 with TRBJ1-5, with D maybe TRBD1 (5 bases). Germline CDR1 reads GTSNPN; CDR2 reads SVGIG (reference sequence). Trimming removed 4 bases from V and 0 bases from J, with 10 bases in between. This CDR3 spans 14 amino acids. The full variable domain, its missing parts supplied by reference TRBV30 and TRBJ1-5, is SQTIHQWPATLVQPVGSPLSLECTVEGTSNPNLYWYRQAAGRGLQLLFYSVGIGQISSEVPQNLSASRPQDRQFILSSKKLLLSDSGFYLCAWTQGNSNQPQHFGDGTRLSIL.

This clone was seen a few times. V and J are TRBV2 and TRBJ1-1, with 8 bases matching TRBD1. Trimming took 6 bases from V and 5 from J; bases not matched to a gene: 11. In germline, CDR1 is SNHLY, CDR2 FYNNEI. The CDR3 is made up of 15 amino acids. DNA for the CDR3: TGTGCCAGCAGGAAGCCTGGACAGGGAGGAACTGAAGCTTTCTTT. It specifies CASRKPGQGGTEAFF. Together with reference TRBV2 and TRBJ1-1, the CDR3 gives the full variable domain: EPEVTQTPSHQVTQMGQEVILRCVPISNHLYFYWYRQILGQKVEFLVSFYNNEISEKSEIFDDQFSVERPDGSNFTLKIRSTKLEDSAMYFCASRKPGQGGTEAFFGQGTRLTVV.

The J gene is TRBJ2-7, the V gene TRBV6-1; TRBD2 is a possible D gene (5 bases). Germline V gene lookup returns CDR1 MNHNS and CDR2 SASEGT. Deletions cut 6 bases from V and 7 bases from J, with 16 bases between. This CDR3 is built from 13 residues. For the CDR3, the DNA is TGTGCCAGCAGCCAACCGGGGATTGGAGAGCAGTACTTC. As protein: CASSQPGIGEQYF.

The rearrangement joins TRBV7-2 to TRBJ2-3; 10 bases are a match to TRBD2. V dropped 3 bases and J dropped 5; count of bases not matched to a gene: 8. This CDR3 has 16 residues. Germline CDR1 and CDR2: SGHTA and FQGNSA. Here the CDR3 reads CASSFEGLARRDTQYF. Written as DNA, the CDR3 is TGTGCCAGCAGCTTTGAGGGACTAGCGCGTCGAGATACGCAGTATTTT.

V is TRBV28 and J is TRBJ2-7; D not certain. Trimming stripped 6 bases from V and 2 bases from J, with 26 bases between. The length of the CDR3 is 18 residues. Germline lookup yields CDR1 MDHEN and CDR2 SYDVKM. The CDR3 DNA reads TGTGCCAGCAGCCCTACCAGCCTCCGGGTGCCCTTAACCTACGAGCAGTACGTC. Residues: CASSPTSLRVPLTYEQYV.

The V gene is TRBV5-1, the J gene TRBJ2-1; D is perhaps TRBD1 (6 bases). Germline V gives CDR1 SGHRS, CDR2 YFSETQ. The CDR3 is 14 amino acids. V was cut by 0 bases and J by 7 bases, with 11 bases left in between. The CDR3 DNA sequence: TGCGCCAGCAGCTTGGAACAGGGTTTTAATGAGCAGTTCTTC. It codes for CASSLEQGFNEQFF. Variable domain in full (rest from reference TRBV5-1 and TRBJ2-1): KAGVTQTPRYLIKTRGQQVTLSCSPISGHRSVSWYQQTPGQGLQFLFEYFSETQRNKGNFPGRFSGRQFSNSRSEMNVSTLELGDSALYLCASSLEQGFNEQFFGPGTRLTVL.

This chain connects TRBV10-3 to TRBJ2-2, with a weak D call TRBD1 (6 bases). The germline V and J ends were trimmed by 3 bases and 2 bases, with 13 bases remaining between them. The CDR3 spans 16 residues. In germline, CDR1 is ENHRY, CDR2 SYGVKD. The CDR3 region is CAISESRTANTGELFF. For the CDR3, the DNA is TGTGCCATCAGTGAATCACGGACAGCAAACACCGGGGAGCTGTTTTTT.

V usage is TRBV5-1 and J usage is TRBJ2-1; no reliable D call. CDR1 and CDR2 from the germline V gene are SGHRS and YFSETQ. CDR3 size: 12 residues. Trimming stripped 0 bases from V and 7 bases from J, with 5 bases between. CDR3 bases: TGCGCCAGCAGCTTGGCCAGGAATGAGCAGTTCTTC. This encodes CASSLARNEQFF.

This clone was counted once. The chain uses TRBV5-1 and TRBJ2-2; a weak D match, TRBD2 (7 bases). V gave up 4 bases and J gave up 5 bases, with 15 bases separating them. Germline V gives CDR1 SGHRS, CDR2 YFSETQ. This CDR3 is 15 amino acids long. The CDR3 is CASSPTGGRTGELFF. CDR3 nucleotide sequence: TGCGCCAGCAGCCCGACAGGCGGGAGAACCGGGGAGCTGTTTTTT.

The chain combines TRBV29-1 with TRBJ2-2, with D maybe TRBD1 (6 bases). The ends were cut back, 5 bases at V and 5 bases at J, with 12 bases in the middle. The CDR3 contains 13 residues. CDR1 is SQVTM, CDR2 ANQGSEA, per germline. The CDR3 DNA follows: TGCAGCGTTCGCAGGGGTCTTACCGGGGAGCTGTTTTTT. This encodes CSVRRGLTGELFF.

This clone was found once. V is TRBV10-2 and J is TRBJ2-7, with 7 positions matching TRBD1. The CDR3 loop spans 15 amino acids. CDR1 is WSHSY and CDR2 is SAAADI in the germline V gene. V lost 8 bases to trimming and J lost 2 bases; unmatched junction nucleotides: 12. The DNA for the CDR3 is TGCGCCAGCGCCTCATCCGGGACAGCTGCCTACGAGCAGTACTTC. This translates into CASASSGTAAYEQYF.

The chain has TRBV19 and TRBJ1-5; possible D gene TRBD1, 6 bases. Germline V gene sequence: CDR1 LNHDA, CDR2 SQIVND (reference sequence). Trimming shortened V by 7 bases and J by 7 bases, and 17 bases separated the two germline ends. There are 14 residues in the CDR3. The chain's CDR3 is CASIPREGGQPQHF. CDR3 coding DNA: TGTGCCAGTATTCCAAGGGAGGGGGGCCAGCCCCAGCATTTT.

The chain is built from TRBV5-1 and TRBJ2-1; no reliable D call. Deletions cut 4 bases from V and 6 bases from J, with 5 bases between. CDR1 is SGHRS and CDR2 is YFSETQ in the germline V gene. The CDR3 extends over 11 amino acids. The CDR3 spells CASSLLNEQFF. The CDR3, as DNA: TGCGCCAGCAGCCTTCTCAATGAGCAGTTCTTC.